This TCR beta chain is from a study of T cells after yellow fever vaccination. V lost 5 bases, J lost 8 bases, and 10 bases stayed unmatched. Germline CDR1 is SGHAT and CDR2 is FQNNGV. CDR3 length: 14 amino acids. MiXCR, applied by TCRdb to the 5' RACE reads, yields one record per CDR3 protein. Of a few hundred thousand distinct CDR3 sequences in the sample, more than 3.5% were seen once. The sample holds a few counts of this clonotype. The origin of this receptor is a man younger than 30 who received the YFV17D yellow fever vaccine. The chain links TRBV11-2 to TRBJ1-2; TRBD1 matches at 8 bases. The sequencing used PBMCs, collected 15 days after the yellow fever booster vaccination. CDR3 loop: CASSQDRVSSGYTF. In DNA form, the CDR3 reads TGTGCCAGCAGCCAGGACAGGGTGTCCTCCGGCTACACCTTC. Variable domain in full (rest from reference TRBV11-2 and TRBJ1-2): EAGVAQSPRYKIIEKRQSVAFWCNPISGHATLYWYQQILGQGPKLLIQFQNNGVVDDSQLPKDRFSAERLKGVDSTLKIQPAKLEDSAVYLCASSQDRVSSGYTFGSGTRLTVV.